Included here is one T cell receptor beta chain sequence, with context. At deep level, the assay was performed. Sequenced by immunoSEQ multiplex PCR; TCRdb stores in-frame clones only, minus some. The sample records more than 2 million clones, roughly 95% being singletons. The data are from a study of shared clonotypes between healthy human individuals. The CDR3 contains 15 residues. CDR1 and CDR2 (germline): SGHAT, FQNNGV. The V segment lost 3 bases and the J segment 5 bases; nucleotides outside the gene matches: 4. Naivety among CD8 cells was defined by CD45RO negativity and positive CCR7 selection, thereby excluding terminally differentiated effector memory CD45RA+ cells.

The sequence derives from a young man in good health. Sequencing was performed on naive CD8+ T cells sorted from blood. The chain recombines TRBV11-2 with TRBJ2-5, with TRBD2 matching 12 bases. The CDR3 coding sequence is TGTGCCAGCAGCTTTCTAGCGGGGGGGCCGGAGACCCAGTACTTC. Translated: CASSFLAGGPETQYF.